This record covers a single TCR beta chain. Its target is unknown. This sample was included in a study of cytomegalovirus exposure and HLA in healthy donors. Across the whole study: Membership in the Caucasian-associated ancestry cluster was found for around four fifths of 300 to 500 genotyped donors. Overall study findings and caveats: By a later analysis, the bulk of CMV-associated TCR beta chains appeared HLA-restricted.

Primers: 60 Vbeta forward and 13 Jbeta reverse. The protocol was immunoSEQ multiplex PCR, while the TCRdb copy is restricted to in-frame clones and leaves out a portion. The sample shows roughly 110,000 clones, about 64% of them seen only once. Every donor was a healthy person donating bone marrow. The receptor comes from a man aged 18 to 30 in good health and CMV-seropositive. The sample comprised PBMCs.

The CDR3 is CASRVGQLANYGYTF. The CDR3 bases are TGTGCCAGCAGGGTTGGACAGTTGGCTAACTATGGCTACACCTTC. The gene calls are TRBV6-1 and TRBJ1-2; maybe TRBD1 (6 bases). Germline lookup yields CDR1 MNHNS and CDR2 SASEGT. This CDR3 is built from 15 residues. Trimming took 6 bases from V and 0 from J, leaving 14 bases between them.